These 23 T cell receptor beta chains share one sample of origin, sequenced in a study of T-cell reconstitution after alpha-beta-depleted transplantation in children. The authors prepared the TCRbeta library with unique molecular identifiers. One entry per CDR3 protein results from TCRdb running MiXCR on the PCR reads. This table has 380,000 or so distinct CDR3 sequences, about an eighth appearing once. Sequencing was performed on PBMCs, taken from the stem cell graft. These receptors were obtained from a human donor who donated a stem cell graft to a child with Fanconi anemia.

The genes are TRBV20-1 and TRBJ2-5; the D is unclear. V lost 3 bases, J lost 5 bases, and 10 bases lay in between. CDR3 length: 12 residues. Per germline, CDR1 DFQATT and CDR2 SNEGSKA (reference sequence). The CDR3, as DNA: TGCAGTGCTAGCGTTCTGGGGGAGACCCAGTACTTC. Protein sequence: CSASVLGETQYF.

This clonotype occurred many times. The chain uses TRBV24-1 and TRBJ1-6, with 8 positions matching TRBD1. The CDR3 spans 16 residues. In germline, CDR1 is KGHDR, CDR2 SFDVKD. V trimming: 4 bases; J trimming: 6 bases; junction bases outside the gene matches: 7. Written as DNA, the CDR3 is TGTGCCACCAGTGACCCATCACAGGGGGGTAATTCACCCCTCCACTTT. Its protein is CATSDPSQGGNSPLHF.

This clonotype was detected ten times or more. CDR3 nucleotide sequence: TGTGCCAGCAGGGGCGGGACAGGAAACTCTGGAAACACCATATATTTT. Its protein is CASRGGTGNSGNTIYF. This rearrangement joins TRBV12-3 or TRBV12-4 to TRBJ1-3; 8 bases agree with TRBD1. CDR3 size: 16 residues. The ends lost 6 bases at V and 0 bases at J; junction bases unmatched: 7.

The gene calls are TRBV28 and TRBJ2-3; TRBD2 aligns across 14 bases. Per the germline V gene, CDR1 is MDHEN and CDR2 is SYDVKM. The ends lost 5 bases at V and 5 bases at J; junction bases unmatched: 6. CDR3 length: 16 residues. The CDR3 region has the DNA TGTGCCAGCAGTACGACTAGCGGGGGGGCGGTAGATACGCAGTATTTT. This encodes CASSTTSGGAVDTQYF.

This rearrangement joins TRBV29-1 to TRBJ2-3, with no clear D. The CDR3 loop spans 13 amino acids. V dropped 2 bases and J dropped 5 bases, with 11 bases sitting between them. The germline V gene has CDR1 SQVTM and CDR2 ANQGSEA. The CDR3 loop is CSVEHRAGDTQYF. The CDR3 DNA reads TGCAGCGTTGAACATAGGGCTGGAGATACGCAGTATTTT.

The chain recombines TRBV6-2 or TRBV6-3 with TRBJ2-2; D perhaps matches TRBD1 (5 bases). This CDR3 region has 14 residues. V gave up 6 bases and J gave up 7 bases, with 15 bases separating them. Germline lookup yields CDR1 MNHEY and CDR2 SVGEGT. CDR3 region: CASSAYRQHGELFF. The DNA of the CDR3 is TGTGCCAGCAGCGCGTACAGGCAACACGGGGAGCTGTTTTTT.

This clonotype has just a few counts. This chain uses TRBV5-1 with TRBJ2-5, with a tentative D call TRBD1 (5 bases). The CDR3 sequence is 15 residues long. The V gene's germline CDR1 is SGHRS and CDR2 YFSETQ. Trimming pared 4 bases from V and 0 bases from J, leaving 13 bases between. The CDR3 DNA follows: TGCGCCAGCAGCGCTCCATCAGGGCACCAAGAGACCCAGTACTTC. This codes for CASSAPSGHQETQYF.

The chain is built from TRBV20-1 and TRBJ1-1; no clear D. This CDR3 comprises 11 residues. Germline V gene data show CDR1 as DFQATT and CDR2 as SNEGSKA (reference sequence). The V gene lost 5 bases and the J gene lost 4 bases, with 8 bases spanning the gap. The CDR3 reads CSALAGTEAFF. Here the CDR3 DNA reads TGCAGTGCTCTAGCGGGCACTGAAGCTTTCTTT.

This clonotype was seen more than once but under ten times. The V and J genes are TRBV11-2 and TRBJ2-3, with 9 nucleotides matching TRBD1. Germline loops: CDR1 SGHAT, CDR2 FQNNGV. This CDR3 is built from 13 residues. V lost 9 bases and J lost 2; bases outside the gene matches: 3. This CDR3 is CASGQGFTDTQYF. In DNA form, the CDR3 reads TGTGCCAGTGGACAGGGGTTCACAGATACGCAGTATTTT. Supplemented by reference TRBV11-2 and TRBJ2-3, the full variable domain reads EAGVAQSPRYKIIEKRQSVAFWCNPISGHATLYWYQQILGQGPKLLIQFQNNGVVDDSQLPKDRFSAERLKGVDSTLKIQPAKLEDSAVYLCASGQGFTDTQYFGPGTRLTVL.

This clonotype was counted many times. This chain joins TRBV5-1 and TRBJ1-1; 9 bases fit TRBD1. Germline CDR1 is SGHRS and CDR2 is YFSETQ. The CDR3 has 13 amino acids. The J segment lost 9 bases and the V segment lost 4 bases, leaving 7 bases of the junction unmatched. The CDR3 loop is CASSLQGAEKAFF. CDR3 nucleotides: TGCGCCAGCAGCCTACAGGGGGCGGAAAAAGCTTTCTTT.

The CDR3, as DNA: TGTGCCAGCTCATCCATGAATGAGGGACTACTTTCGAAGGGAGAGACCCAGTACTTC. This sequence encodes CASSSMNEGLLSKGETQYF. The V gene is TRBV18, the J gene TRBJ2-5; 7 bases agree with TRBD2. V dropped 5 bases and J dropped 4; count of bases not matched to a gene: 22. This CDR3 region has 19 residues. Per germline, CDR1 KGHSH and CDR2 LQKENI.

The chain is built from TRBV19 and TRBJ1-5, with D maybe TRBD1 (5 bases). CDR3 length: 14 amino acids. Germline-derived CDR1 and CDR2 are LNHDA and SQIVND (reference sequence). Trimming left V 5 bases short and J 7 bases short, with 15 bases between. In DNA, the CDR3 is TGTGCCAGTAGTCCGAATGGGGGGGACCAGCCCCAGCATTTT. It yields the protein CASSPNGGDQPQHF.

This clonotype has just a few counts. V usage is TRBV9 and J usage is TRBJ2-5, with D unclear. Germline values: CDR1 SGDLS, CDR2 YYNGEE. CDR3 length: 16 amino acids. Trimming stripped 0 bases from V and 2 bases from J, with 14 bases between. The CDR3 DNA follows: TGTGCCAGCAGCGTAGCTACGTCTGCGGTTCAAGAGACCCAGTACTTC. Its translation: CASSVATSAVQETQYF.

This clonotype has just a few counts. The gene calls are TRBV7-2 and TRBJ2-5; D remains unclear. The V gene lost 6 bases and the J gene lost 3 bases, with 5 bases spanning the gap. CDR1 is SGHTA and CDR2 is FQGNSA in the germline V gene. This CDR3 contains 11 residues. Here the CDR3 DNA reads TGTGCCAGCAGTTACAAAGAGACCCAGTACTTC. It yields the protein CASSYKETQYF.

The chain joins TRBV29-1 to TRBJ2-1; 10 bases fit TRBD2. The germline gives CDR1 SQVTM, CDR2 ANQGSEA. The V gene end was trimmed by 4 bases and the J gene end by 3 bases; junction bases not matched to a gene: 9. The CDR3 contains 16 residues. The CDR3 loop is CSVVGLASKLYNEQFF. CDR3 DNA: TGCAGCGTTGTGGGACTAGCGAGCAAGCTCTACAATGAGCAGTTCTTC.

This clonotype has only a few counts. V usage is TRBV20-1 and J usage is TRBJ1-5; no clear D gene. The CDR3 runs to 16 residues. Trimming removed 5 bases from V and 0 bases from J, with 17 bases in between. The germline gives CDR1 DFQATT, CDR2 SNEGSKA (reference sequence). This CDR3 is CSALGLSGHSNQPQHF. CDR3 nucleotides: TGCAGTGCTTTAGGGCTGTCGGGCCATAGCAATCAGCCCCAGCATTTT.

This clonotype was seen many times. V gene TRBV29-1 combines with J gene TRBJ2-7; 8 positions match TRBD1. The CDR3 is 13 amino acids. Per the germline V gene, CDR1 is SQVTM and CDR2 is ANQGSEA. Losses at the gene ends were 6 bases for V and 3 bases for J; bases not matched to a gene: 7. This CDR3 reads CSVRGQANYEQYF. CDR3 nucleotide sequence: TGCAGCGTGAGGGGACAGGCTAACTACGAGCAGTACTTC.

This clonotype showed up just a few times. The chain carries TRBV6-1 and TRBJ1-6, with 7 bases identical to TRBD1. The CDR3 covers 17 residues. V lost 5 bases to trimming and J lost 9 bases; unmatched junction nucleotides: 16. Germline V lookup: CDR1 MNHNS, CDR2 SASEGT. Here the CDR3 reads CASSRGRQGGVGSPLHF. CDR3 nucleotides: TGTGCCAGCAGTCGGGGCCGCCAGGGGGGTGTGGGTTCACCCCTCCACTTT.

The chain couples TRBV27 to TRBJ2-2, with D unresolved. This CDR3 has 13 residues. Per germline, CDR1 MNHEY and CDR2 SMNVEV (reference sequence). Trimming left V 0 bases short and J 6 bases short, with 5 bases between. CDR3 nucleotide sequence: TGTGCCAGCAGTTTATCGATCTCCGGGGAGCTGTTTTTT. Translating gives CASSLSISGELFF.

This clonotype appeared many times. The chain has TRBV20-1 and TRBJ2-2, with D unresolved. CDR3 length equals 12 residues. Per germline, CDR1 DFQATT and CDR2 SNEGSKA (reference sequence). Trimming removed 3 bases at V and 6 bases at J, with 8 bases between. CDR3 region: CSASSHPGELFF. DNA for the CDR3: TGCAGTGCTAGCTCACATCCCGGGGAGCTGTTTTTT.

CDR3 sequence reads: CASSPGSRGGSSYNEQFF. The CDR3, as DNA: TGTGCCAGCAGCCCCGGTAGCCGCGGGGGGAGCTCCTACAATGAGCAGTTCTTC. The chain employs TRBV11-1 and TRBJ2-1; 8 bases align to TRBD2. Germline trimming cut 5 bases from V and 0 bases from J; bases unmatched to any gene: 12. The CDR3 contains 18 residues. The germline V gene encodes CDR1 SGHAT and CDR2 FQDESV (reference sequence).

The chain carries TRBV2 and TRBJ2-3; 7 bases match TRBD2. Germline CDR1 is SNHLY and CDR2 is FYNNEI. The CDR3 is made up of 15 amino acids. The trim removed 3 bases at V and 7 bases at J, leaving 10 bases unmatched. The CDR3 spells CASSDWDYPTYTQYF. CDR3 nucleotides: TGTGCCAGCAGTGATTGGGACTACCCGACCTATACGCAGTATTTT.

The chain employs TRBV13 and TRBJ2-6; TRBD2 agrees at 9 bases. Losses at the gene ends were 5 bases for V and 0 bases for J; bases not matched to a gene: 8. Germline CDR1 is PRHDT and CDR2 is FYEKMQ (reference sequence). This CDR3 comprises 18 residues. DNA of the CDR3: TGTGCCAGCAGCCAACTAGCGGGCCGCCCCTCTGGGGCCAACGTCCTGACTTTC. Its protein product is CASSQLAGRPSGANVLTF.